This is a list of T cell receptor beta chains from one sample in a study of cytotoxic CD8 clonotypes in ibrutinib-treated CLL. Using immunoSEQ multiplex PCR, the repertoire was profiled, and TCRdb retains in-frame clones only, with some absent. The sample carries 270,000 or so clones, roughly three quarters recorded once. Sequencing used PBMCs, obtained at disease progression, from a patient treated with ibrutinib. These receptors came from a human donor with chronic lymphocytic leukemia. Both conserved end residues are part of each CDR3. The order of the fields is clone size, V gene, J gene, D gene, CDR3 protein, CDR3 DNA. D genes are given only for firm matches. Some rows mark clone size as missing; the rest say once, few, many or name a class of expanded clone.

-,TRBV29-1,TRBJ2-2,-,CSVRRAGELFF,TGCAGCGTTCGGCGGGCTGGGGAGCTGTTTTTT
-,TRBV7-3,TRBJ2-7,TRBD2,CASSLGLAGDEQYF,TGTGCCAGCAGCTTAGGTCTAGCGGGAGACGAGCAGTACTTC
-,TRBV6-5,TRBJ2-7,-,CASSYWGGSPYEQYF,TGTGCCAGCAGTTACTGGGGCGGCAGCCCCTACGAGCAGTACTTC
few,TRBV2,TRBJ2-1,TRBD2,CASSEAAASGRQFF,TGTGCCAGCAGTGAAGCGGCGGCTAGCGGTCGGCAGTTCTTC
-,TRBV7-6,TRBJ2-3,TRBD1,CASSLGTGGRETDTQYF,TGTGCCAGCAGCTTAGGGACAGGGGGCCGAGAGACAGATACGCAGTATTTT
-,TRBV2,TRBJ1-2,-,CATQVGSYGYTF,TGTGCAACGCAAGTGGGAAGCTATGGCTACACCTTC
-,TRBV5-6,TRBJ1-5,-,CASSLGNQPQHF,TGTGCCAGCAGCTTGGGCAATCAGCCCCAGCATTTT
-,TRBV27,TRBJ1-6,-,CASSLWGRTSSYNSPLHF,TGTGCCAGCAGTTTATGGGGCAGGACGAGCTCCTATAATTCACCCCTCCACTTT
-,TRBV7-6,TRBJ2-1,-,CASSPLGGISYNEQFF,TGTGCCAGCAGCCCATTGGGGGGAATCTCCTACAATGAGCAGTTCTTC
-,TRBV11-2,TRBJ2-7,TRBD1,CASSYGQGPVFEQYF,TGTGCCAGCAGCTATGGACAGGGCCCTGTGTTCGAGCAGTACTTC
-,TRBV15,TRBJ2-7,-,CATSREDPAAEQYF,TGTGCCACCAGCCGAGAAGACCCTGCCGCCGAGCAGTACTTC
-,TRBV7-9,TRBJ2-7,-,CASSSRALPKQYF,TGTGCCAGCAGCTCCCGGGCCCTGCCCAAGCAGTACTTC
-,TRBV4-1,TRBJ2-7,-,CASSQHYRDLTYEQYF,TGCGCCAGCAGCCAGCATTACCGGGACTTAACCTACGAGCAGTACTTC
-,TRBV29-1,TRBJ2-1,TRBD2,CSVAGLAGPMAYNEQFF,TGCAGCGTAGCGGGACTAGCGGGACCCATGGCCTACAATGAGCAGTTCTTC
-,TRBV11-2,TRBJ2-7,TRBD1,CASSLVPRGTYEQYF,TGTGCCAGCAGCTTAGTTCCCAGGGGGACCTACGAGCAGTACTTC
-,TRBV5-8,TRBJ1-1,-,CASSSLAFF,TGTGCCAGCAGCTCTTTAGCTTTCTTT
-,TRBV9,TRBJ1-2,TRBD1,CASSVEEQGAYGYTF,TGTGCCAGCAGCGTAGAGGAACAGGGGGCGTATGGCTACACCTTC
-,TRBV10-3,TRBJ2-2,-,CAISTGGGTDTGELFF,TGTGCCATCAGCACCGGTGGGGGGACGGACACCGGGGAGCTGTTTTTT
-,TRBV19,TRBJ2-7,TRBD2,CASSREGGSYEQYF,TGTGCCAGTAGCCGGGAGGGCGGTTCCTACGAGCAGTACTTC
-,TRBV5-1,TRBJ2-7,-,CASSLVPLGFSYEQYF,TGCGCCAGCAGCTTGGTCCCCTTGGGCTTCTCCTACGAGCAGTACTTC
-,TRBV7-9,TRBJ2-1,TRBD1,CASSPRTGLNSYNEQFF,TGTGCCAGCAGCCCCCGGACAGGGCTAAACTCCTACAATGAGCAGTTCTTC
-,TRBV28,TRBJ2-1,-,CASSPVASLYNEQFF,TGTGCCAGCAGTCCGGTGGCTAGCCTCTACAATGAGCAGTTCTTC
few,TRBV29-1,TRBJ1-2,-,CSVEGSGFGYGYTF,TGCAGCGTCGAAGGAAGTGGGTTTGGCTATGGCTACACCTTC
-,TRBV4-1,TRBJ2-1,TRBD1,CASSHGQGPPSEQFF,TGCGCCAGCAGCCACGGACAGGGTCCTCCTTCCGAGCAGTTCTTC
-,TRBV27,TRBJ2-7,TRBD1,CASKPPGQPFQQYF,TGTGCCAGCAAACCCCCGGGACAGCCGTTCCAGCAGTACTTC
-,TRBV10-2,TRBJ1-5,-,CASSEVGIGSNQPQHF,TGCGCCAGCAGTGAGGTAGGGATCGGGAGCAATCAGCCCCAGCATTTT
few,TRBV15,TRBJ1-5,-,CATSRDRVRPQHF,TGTGCCACCAGCAGAGATAGGGTTCGGCCCCAGCATTTT
-,TRBV5-1,TRBJ2-5,TRBD1,CASRGDSSGETQYF,TGCGCCAGCAGAGGGGACAGCTCGGGAGAGACCCAGTACTTC
-,TRBV5-1,TRBJ2-7,-,CASSLYRTTDEQYF,TGCGCCAGCAGCTTGTACCGGACCACGGACGAGCAGTACTTC
-,TRBV11-2,TRBJ2-7,TRBD2,CASSLSARWGGGTYEQYF,TGTGCCAGCAGCTTATCGGCTCGATGGGGGGGAGGAACCTACGAGCAGTACTTC
-,TRBV29-1,TRBJ2-7,-,CSVAWRTYEQYF,TGCAGCGTTGCCTGGAGGACCTACGAGCAGTACTTC
-,TRBV5-1,TRBJ1-6,-,CASGTQSSYNSPLHF,TGCGCCAGCGGCACGCAGAGCTCCTATAATTCACCCCTCCACTTT
-,TRBV18,TRBJ1-1,-,CASSHQAGYTEAFF,TGTGCCAGCTCCCATCAGGCAGGGTACACTGAAGCTTTCTTT
-,TRBV10-2,TRBJ2-7,TRBD1,CASSDGGTGRYEQYF,TGCGCCAGCAGTGACGGCGGGACAGGGAGGTACGAGCAGTACTTC
-,TRBV7-9,TRBJ1-4,-,CASSLGTNEKLFF,TGTGCCAGCAGCTTAGGGACTAATGAAAAACTGTTTTTT
-,TRBV13,TRBJ1-6,-,CASSYDNSPLHF,TGTGCCAGCAGCTATGATAATTCACCCCTCCACTTT
few,TRBV25-1,TRBJ2-1,-,CASREGYNEQFF,TGTGCCAGCAGAGAAGGGTACAATGAGCAGTTCTTC
once,TRBV19,TRBJ2-7,-,CASSIGYYTRRGSSYEQYF,TGTGCCAGTAGTATAGGTTACTATACCAGGAGGGGCAGCTCCTACGAGCAGTACTTC
-,TRBV19,TRBJ2-1,TRBD1,CASSMDAGTALYNEQFF,TGTGCCAGTAGTATGGATGCCGGGACAGCATTATACAATGAGCAGTTCTTC
-,TRBV4-1,TRBJ2-1,TRBD2,CASSPGSGRSIKLNEQFF,TGCGCCAGCAGCCCTGGTAGCGGGAGGTCCATCAAACTCAATGAGCAGTTCTTC
-,TRBV19,TRBJ1-6,-,CSLAEGNSPLHF,TGTTCACTGGCAGAAGGGAATTCACCCCTCCACTTT
-,TRBV27,TRBJ2-1,TRBD2,CASASGVFSYNEQFF,TGTGCCAGTGCGAGCGGGGTATTCTCCTACAATGAGCAGTTCTTC
-,TRBV27,TRBJ2-1,-,CASSAPVNEQFF,TGTGCCAGCAGTGCCCCAGTGAATGAGCAGTTCTTC
-,TRBV19,TRBJ2-4,TRBD2,CASSTLAGEKNIQYF,TGTGCCAGTAGTACCTTAGCGGGGGAGAAAAACATTCAGTACTTC
-,TRBV5-1,TRBJ1-2,-,CASSLGAGGYTF,TGCGCCAGCAGCTTGGGGGCAGGTGGCTACACCTTC